These 12 T cell receptor beta chains were all obtained from the same sample, sequenced in a study of blood T cell repertoires in COVID-19. Clones were sequenced by immunoSEQ multiplex PCR, and TCRdb holds only the in-frame ones, with some missing. The data contain roughly 400,000 clones, 70% to 90% of them singletons. The source material was PBMCs or T cells enriched from blood (not recorded which). These receptor sequences come from a woman in her late teens or twenties who had been exposed to COVID-19.

The rearrangement joins TRBV10-1 to TRBJ2-3; D is unresolved. From germline, CDR1 is WNHNN and CDR2 SYGVQD (reference sequence). The CDR3 has 16 residues. V lost 4 bases and J lost 8, with 22 bases in between. The CDR3 coding sequence is TGCGCCAGCAGTGCCGCCCGGATGACTTCCGAAAGTACGCAGTATTTT. Translated, it gives CASSAARMTSESTQYF.

CDR3 bases: TGTGCCAGCAGCTTTGGTTCGAGCACCGGGGAGCTGTTTTTT. Protein product: CASSFGSSTGELFF. V gene TRBV7-2 combines with J gene TRBJ2-2; D unresolved. Germline CDR1 SGHTA, CDR2 FQGNSA. V was trimmed by 3 bases and J by 4 bases, leaving 9 bases between them. This CDR3 comprises 14 residues.

The chain joins TRBV4-2 to TRBJ2-5, with no clear D. Germline V CDR1 and CDR2: LGHNA, YNFKEQ. V shed 4 bases and J shed 1 base, with 10 bases lying between them. The CDR3 spans 14 residues. The CDR3 nucleotides are TGTGCCAGCAGCCCTATTGGGCCCCAAGAGACCCAGTACTTC. Translating it yields CASSPIGPQETQYF.

The J gene is TRBJ1-5, the V gene TRBV6-5; perhaps TRBD1 as D (6 bases). The V gene lost 6 bases and the J gene lost 4 bases, with 10 bases spanning the gap. Germline assignment: CDR1 MNHEY and CDR2 SVGAGI. This CDR3 is 13 amino acids long. The CDR3 region has the DNA TGTGCCAGCAGGGACAGATTAAATCAGCCCCAGCATTTT. This translates into CASRDRLNQPQHF.

The J gene is TRBJ2-7, the V gene TRBV13; D uncertain. The CDR3 contains 12 residues. V gave up 0 bases and J gave up 5 bases, with 5 bases separating them. The germline CDR1 and CDR2 sequences are PRHDT and FYEKMQ (reference sequence). Here the CDR3 reads CASSLGSDEQYF. The CDR3 DNA is TGTGCCAGCAGCTTAGGCAGCGACGAGCAGTACTTC.

The chain employs TRBV10-1 and TRBJ2-2, with D possibly matching TRBD2 (5 bases). This CDR3 is built from 15 residues. V was cut by 0 bases and J by 4 bases, with 9 bases left in between. Germline V gives CDR1 WNHNN, CDR2 SYGVQD (reference sequence). The CDR3 loop reads CASSESSVGTGELFF. CDR3 DNA: TGCGCCAGCAGTGAGTCTAGCGTGGGCACCGGGGAGCTGTTTTTT.

The chain joins TRBV5-1 to TRBJ2-1; 10 bases are shared with TRBD1. With V trimmed by 1 base and J by 9 bases, 13 bases remained unmatched. The CDR3 is 17 amino acids. Germline loops: CDR1 SGHRS, CDR2 YFSETQ. In DNA form, the CDR3 reads TGCGCCAGCAGCTTGAGTCCCCCGGGACAGGGGTTAAGTGAGCAGTTCTTC. This sequence encodes CASSLSPPGQGLSEQFF.

This chain uses TRBV5-4 with TRBJ2-5, with 9 bases lining up with TRBD2. The V gene end was trimmed by 0 bases and the J gene end by 5 bases; junction bases not matched to a gene: 8. The CDR3 has 16 amino acids. Germline V lookup: CDR1 SGHNT, CDR2 YYREEE (reference sequence). The CDR3 nucleotides read TGTGCCAGCAGCTTGGATCCGGGACTAGCTGGGGAGACCCAGTACTTC. It codes for CASSLDPGLAGETQYF.

The rearrangement joins TRBV11-1 to TRBJ2-3; weak D call: TRBD2 (6 bases). CDR1 is SGHAT, CDR2 FQDESV, per germline (reference sequence). This CDR3 has 13 residues. Trimming removed 1 base from V and 6 bases from J, with 8 bases in between. The CDR3 region is CASSLGTTDTQYF. The CDR3 nucleotides read TGTGCCAGCAGCTTAGGGACTACCGATACGCAGTATTTT.

V and J are TRBV27 and TRBJ2-1; 7 positions match TRBD2. V lost 8 bases to trimming and J lost 0 bases; unmatched junction nucleotides: 10. Germline CDR1 MNHEY, CDR2 SMNVEV (reference sequence). The CDR3 runs to 16 residues. The DNA of the CDR3 is TGTGCCAGCCACCTTTTGGGGGGGGGCTCCTACAATGAGCAGTTCTTC. Amino acid sequence: CASHLLGGGSYNEQFF.

V is TRBV20-1 and J is TRBJ2-7; D perhaps matches TRBD2 (6 bases). Trimming stripped 7 bases from V and 7 bases from J, with 14 bases between. The CDR3 contains 11 residues. The germline V gene has CDR1 DFQATT and CDR2 SNEGSKA (reference sequence). For the CDR3, the DNA is TGCAGTGTCACGGCGCTAGCGGAGCAGTACTTC. Protein product: CSVTALAEQYF.

This clone was found once. The genes are TRBV21-1 and TRBJ2-5; TRBD2, as called in the table, went unchecked against the DNA. TRBV21-1 is assigned pseudogene status. The CDR3 is 11 amino acids. This CDR3 is CASSGGETQYF. CDR3 DNA sequence: TGTGCCAGCTCAGGCGGGGAGACCCAGTACTTC.